Described below is a single T cell receptor (beta chain) sequence and its context. Per the authors' pipeline: Amplification of reference gene primers was used by the study to estimate nucleated cell counts. The repertoire was sequenced with immunoSEQ multiplex PCR; TCRdb's copy has only in-frame clones and lacks some. V and J calls plus clone size are reproduced from that table; the DNA served to infer D and trimming. The sample records about 59,000 clones, about 72% being singletons. The data are from a study of blood T cell repertoires in COVID-19. Study overall: The samples span acute and convalescent COVID-19 from the United States, Italy and Spain. Sources were T cells, B-cell-depleted T cells, or PBMCs; the material itself was cDNA or gDNA.

Per germline, CDR1 SGHRS and CDR2 YFSETQ. The CDR3 spans 15 residues. With 4 bases removed from V and 0 bases from J, the gap between germline ends came to 11 bases. The chain carries TRBV5-1 and TRBJ1-5; a weak D match, TRBD1 (5 bases). This clonotype originated in a man older than 75 with acute or convalescent COVID-19. The sequenced sample consisted of peripheral blood. The CDR3 sequence is CASSLSGDSNQPQHF. The CDR3 bases are TGCGCCAGCAGCCTCTCGGGGGATAGCAATCAGCCCCAGCATTTT.